One and the same sample provided the 32 T cell receptor beta chains below, sequenced in a study of shared clonotypes between healthy human individuals. Sequencing used immunoSEQ multiplex PCR; TCRdb keeps in-frame clones, though not all of them. The repertoire holds about 1 million clones, around three quarters seen once, with approximately 0.56% in the top ten. The sample taken for sequencing was memory CD4+ T cells from PBMCs. Subset indicated: CD45RA-negative fraction. These receptors originate from a man younger than 35 in good health. Some clones in this sample may be carry-over from other donors' samples.

V is TRBV19 and J is TRBJ2-7; tentatively, D is TRBD1 (6 bases). Germline loops: CDR1 LNHDA, CDR2 SQIVND (reference sequence). The CDR3 consists of 14 residues. V lost 1 base and J lost 1, with 8 bases in between. This chain's CDR3 is CASSIGQVSYEQYF. The CDR3 DNA follows: TGTGCCAGTAGTATAGGACAGGTTTCCTACGAGCAGTACTTC. The full variable domain, with the rest looked up from reference TRBV19 and TRBJ2-7, is DGGITQSPKYLFRKEGQNVTLSCEQNLNHDAMYWYRQDPGQGLRLIYYSQIVNDFQKGDIAEGYSVSREKKESFPLTVTSAQKNPTAFYLCASSIGQVSYEQYFGPGTRLTVT.

The chain carries TRBV2 and TRBJ1-1; D unresolved. CDR3 length equals 14 residues. V lost 6 bases, J lost 10 bases, and 21 bases lay in between. Germline CDR1 and CDR2: SNHLY and FYNNEI. CDR3 sequence (DNA): TGTGCCAGCAGGCCCGGCCAGTCGTTGGCGCGAGCTTTCTTT. This encodes CASRPGQSLARAFF.

About this clone: Sequence at one end of the junction differs from germline and may be a read error. The chain is built from TRBV6-4 and TRBJ2-1; 8 nucleotides align to TRBD2. The CDR3 runs to 16 residues. Germline CDR1 and CDR2: MRHNA and SNTAGT. For the CDR3, the DNA is TGTGCCAGCAGTGCCCATTTAGCGGGGTCCTTCAATGAGCAGTTCTTC. Amino acid sequence: CASSAHLAGSFNEQFF.

The chain carries TRBV5-1 and TRBJ1-2; 7 bases are a match to TRBD1. CDR3 size: 22 residues. In germline, CDR1 is SGHRS, CDR2 YFSETQ. V was clipped by 0 bases and J by 4 bases; unmatched bases: 27. The CDR3 coding sequence is TGCGCCAGCAGCTTGGAGACGGTGTTATCGACGGGAGGGGGCGAAGTAATCTATGGCTACACCTTC. Its translation: CASSLETVLSTGGGEVIYGYTF. Supplemented by reference TRBV5-1 and TRBJ1-2, the full variable domain reads KAGVTQTPRYLIKTRGQQVTLSCSPISGHRSVSWYQQTPGQGLQFLFEYFSETQRNKGNFPGRFSGRQFSNSRSEMNVSTLELGDSALYLCASSLETVLSTGGGEVIYGYTFGSGTRLTVV.

The chain combines TRBV27 with TRBJ2-3; D is perhaps TRBD2 (5 bases). Between the trimmed V and J ends, which lost 5 bases and 0 bases, there was a span of 9 bases. This CDR3 contains 14 residues. CDR1 MNHEY and CDR2 SMNVEV come from the germline V gene (reference sequence). The CDR3 is CASSTRTSTDTQYF. CDR3 DNA: TGTGCCAGCAGTACCCGGACTAGCACAGATACGCAGTATTTT.

The chain couples TRBV5-1 to TRBJ2-5, with 8 bases that match TRBD2. From germline, CDR1 is SGHRS and CDR2 YFSETQ. CDR3 length: 15 residues. The ends lost 1 base at V and 5 bases at J; junction bases unmatched: 7. DNA for the CDR3: TGCGCCAGCAGCTTGCCAGCGGGAGCCAGGGAGACCCAGTACTTC. This translates into CASSLPAGARETQYF.

The chain combines TRBV14 with TRBJ1-1, with 7 bases identical to TRBD1. Germline lookup yields CDR1 SGHDN and CDR2 FVKESK. The CDR3 is 13 amino acids. J gave up 1 base and V 7 bases, and 3 bases lay outside the gene matches. The CDR3 protein is CASTRDRNTEAFF. The CDR3 bases are TGTGCCAGCACCAGGGACAGGAACACTGAAGCTTTCTTT. Combining the CDR3 with reference TRBV14 and TRBJ1-1 gives the whole variable domain EAGVTQFPSHSVIEKGQTVTLRCDPISGHDNLYWYRRVMGKEIKFLLHFVKESKQDESGMPNNRFLAERTGGTYSTLKVQPAELEDSGVYFCASTRDRNTEAFFGQGTRLTVV.

This chain uses TRBV18 with TRBJ2-1, with D unresolved. The V gene lost 3 bases and the J gene lost 9 bases, with 6 bases spanning the gap. The CDR3 loop spans 11 amino acids. Per the germline V gene, CDR1 is KGHSH and CDR2 is LQKENI. The CDR3 reads CASSPLGEQFF. The CDR3 DNA follows: TGTGCCAGCTCACCTTTGGGTGAGCAGTTCTTC. Full variable domain (missing parts from reference TRBV18 and TRBJ2-1): NAGVMQNPRHLVRRRGQEARLRCSPMKGHSHVYWYRQLPEEGLKFMVYLQKENIIDESGMPKERFSAEFPKEGPSILRIQQVVRGDSAAYFCASSPLGEQFFGPGTRLTVL.

The V gene is TRBV7-2, the J gene TRBJ2-3; possible D gene TRBD2, 6 bases. With 4 bases removed from V and 11 bases from J, the gap between germline ends came to 16 bases. The CDR3 covers 13 residues. The germline V gene encodes CDR1 SGHTA and CDR2 FQGNSA. The CDR3 DNA reads TGTGCCAGCAGCTCCCGCCGGGACTCTCAGCAGTATTTT. Translation: CASSSRRDSQQYF.

The J gene is TRBJ2-5, the V gene TRBV6-4, with a possible D match to TRBD2 (6 bases). Per the germline V gene, CDR1 is MRHNA and CDR2 is SNTAGT. V was trimmed by 5 bases and J by 0 bases, leaving 22 bases between them. CDR3 length: 18 residues. This chain's CDR3 is CASSMVEGLPSYQETQYF. The CDR3, as DNA: TGTGCCAGCAGTATGGTGGAGGGCCTGCCCTCGTACCAAGAGACCCAGTACTTC.

The gene calls are TRBV28 and TRBJ2-1, with a possible D match to TRBD2 (6 bases). Per germline, CDR1 MDHEN and CDR2 SYDVKM. V was pared by 5 bases and J by 9 bases, with 14 bases between. The CDR3 length is 13 residues. CDR3 DNA: TGTGCCAGCAGTCTTGCGACTAGTCTTGAGCAGTTCTTC. Its protein product is CASSLATSLEQFF.

The count of this clone is one. V is TRBV5-1 and J is TRBJ1-5; no clear D. Germline CDR1 reads SGHRS; CDR2 reads YFSETQ. The CDR3 length is 13 residues. The V end was cut by 0 bases, the J end by 7 bases, with 8 bases between. CDR3 in amino acids: CASSLASGQPQHF. The CDR3 DNA reads TGCGCCAGCAGCTTGGCCTCTGGGCAGCCCCAGCATTTT.

As DNA, the CDR3 is TGCGCCAGCAGCCAATGGGAACAAGAGACCCAGTACTTC. Translating gives CASSQWEQETQYF. This rearrangement joins TRBV4-1 to TRBJ2-5; D remains ambiguous. Germline assignment: CDR1 MGHRA and CDR2 YSYEKL. Trimming took off 2 bases at V and 2 bases at J, with 6 bases between the two ends. This CDR3 has 13 amino acids.

The chain carries TRBV5-6 and TRBJ1-3; perhaps TRBD1 as D (5 bases). The V and J ends lost 7 bases and 2 bases respectively, with 13 bases between them. The V gene's germline CDR1 is SGHDT and CDR2 YYEEEE. The CDR3 consists of 14 residues. This CDR3 reads CASLRLGAGNTIYF. The CDR3 nucleotides are TGTGCCAGCTTGAGACTGGGGGCTGGAAACACCATATATTTT.

The chain uses TRBV7-8 and TRBJ2-6, with D hard to call. Trimming cost V 5 bases and J 2 bases, with 4 bases left between them. CDR1 is SGHVS, CDR2 FQNEAQ, per germline. The CDR3 is 13 amino acids. CDR3 protein: CASSPAGANVLTF. The CDR3 bases are TGTGCCAGCAGCCCAGCTGGGGCCAACGTCCTGACTTTC.

Remarks on this clone: The same CDR3 arises from other DNA sequences in this sample as well. This chain joins TRBV7-2 and TRBJ1-1; D unresolved. The CDR3 runs to 14 residues. Germline V gene lookup returns CDR1 SGHTA and CDR2 FQGNSA. The V end was cut by 3 bases, the J end by 2 bases, with 10 bases between. Here the CDR3 DNA reads TGTGCCAGCAGCTTGGGCGGAGGAAACACTGAAGCTTTCTTT. This codes for CASSLGGGNTEAFF.

The rearrangement links TRBV28 to TRBJ2-7; D is possibly TRBD2 (5 bases). This CDR3 spans 13 amino acids. Trimming removed 10 bases at V and 2 bases at J, with 15 bases between. Germline V CDR1 and CDR2: MDHEN, SYDVKM. CDR3 sequence: CATMIGKTYEQYF. Written as DNA, the CDR3 is TGTGCCACCATGATCGGGAAAACCTACGAGCAGTACTTC.

The genes are TRBV10-3 and TRBJ2-7; 7 bases map to TRBD1. V lost 6 bases to trimming and J lost 4 bases; unmatched junction nucleotides: 15. The CDR3 is 16 residues long. Germline CDR1 reads ENHRY; CDR2 reads SYGVKD. DNA of the CDR3: TGTGCCATCAGCACCACAGGGGATTTTGCACCTTACGAGCAGTACTTC. Translated: CAISTTGDFAPYEQYF.

This clone was observed at least ten times. The chain is built from TRBV10-2 and TRBJ2-7, with TRBD1 matching over 7 bases. CDR3 length equals 15 residues. Looked up from germline, CDR1 is WSHSY and CDR2 is SAAADI. V was clipped by 2 bases and J by 3 bases; unmatched bases: 7. The chain's CDR3 is CASSEGQGDVYEQYF. The DNA of the CDR3 is TGCGCCAGCAGTGAGGGGCAGGGGGATGTCTACGAGCAGTACTTC.

The chain uses TRBV5-1 and TRBJ1-1; D unclear. Germline CDR1 reads SGHRS; CDR2 reads YFSETQ. Trimming took 4 bases from V and 1 from J, leaving 11 bases between them. The CDR3 is 14 amino acids. CDR3 protein: CASSNQGWNTEAFF. CDR3 DNA sequence: TGCGCCAGCAGCAACCAAGGGTGGAACACTGAAGCTTTCTTT.

This clone was found a few times. The J gene is TRBJ2-3, the V gene TRBV30, with D perhaps matching TRBD1 (5 bases). Trimming cost V 3 bases and J 6 bases, with 10 bases left between them. From germline, CDR1 is GTSNPN and CDR2 SVGIG (reference sequence). This CDR3 has 12 amino acids. The CDR3 DNA reads as TGTGCCTGGAGAACAGGTTGGGATACGCAGTATTTT. It translates to CAWRTGWDTQYF.

The V and J genes are TRBV6-6 and TRBJ2-7; the D is unclear. Germline assignment: CDR1 MNHNY and CDR2 SVGAGI (reference sequence). The CDR3 covers 11 residues. The V and J ends lost 4 bases and 2 bases respectively, with 3 bases between them. This CDR3 is CASSSAYEQYF. CDR3 DNA: TGTGCCAGCAGTTCTGCCTACGAGCAGTACTTC.

This clone has more than one count but fewer than ten. This chain uses TRBV28 with TRBJ2-7, with D hard to call. Trimming took 3 bases from V and 0 from J, leaving 18 bases between them. This CDR3 has 17 residues. CDR1 is MDHEN, CDR2 SYDVKM, per germline. The CDR3 protein is CASSLVLIRAYSYEQYF. CDR3 coding DNA: TGTGCCAGCAGTTTGGTGCTTATCCGGGCTTACTCCTACGAGCAGTACTTC.

The gene calls are TRBV28 and TRBJ2-3; TRBD2 aligns across 9 bases. V lost 3 bases and J lost 1; bases outside the gene matches: 20. Per the germline V gene, CDR1 is MDHEN and CDR2 is SYDVKM. The CDR3 is 21 amino acids. Here the CDR3 DNA reads TGTGCCAGCAGTTTTTTACGGGGCCGAGCGCGGGAGGGCCGCGGCACAGATACGCAGTATTTT. Translated: CASSFLRGRAREGRGTDTQYF.

This chain uses TRBV30 with TRBJ2-5; the D gene is possibly TRBD2 (8 bases). The ends were cut back, 3 bases at V and 7 bases at J, with 18 bases in the middle. CDR3 size: 14 residues. From germline, CDR1 is GTSNPN and CDR2 SVGIG (reference sequence). The CDR3 DNA sequence: TGTGCCTGGAGCCCAGACAGGGCGGGAGGGACCCAGTACTTC. It yields the protein CAWSPDRAGGTQYF.

The V gene is TRBV4-2, the J gene TRBJ2-1; TRBD1 might be the D (6 bases). Trimming pared 1 base from V and 9 bases from J, leaving 16 bases between. The CDR3 runs 15 residues. The germline V gene has CDR1 LGHNA and CDR2 YNFKEQ. The CDR3 here is CASSQAIWDMGEQFF. CDR3 in DNA: TGTGCCAGCAGCCAAGCTATTTGGGACATGGGTGAGCAGTTCTTC.

The chain is built from TRBV4-1 and TRBJ2-7; TRBD2 might be the D (5 bases). Trimming took off 1 base at V and 2 bases at J, with 9 bases between the two ends. The CDR3 has 14 amino acids. CDR1 is MGHRA, CDR2 YSYEKL, per germline. CDR3 sequence reads: CASSQAAAAYEQYF. CDR3 nucleotide sequence: TGCGCCAGCAGCCAAGCGGCAGCGGCCTACGAGCAGTACTTC.

This chain joins TRBV4-1 and TRBJ2-7; D might be TRBD1 (6 bases). With 4 bases removed from V and 10 bases from J, the gap between germline ends came to 23 bases. The CDR3 has 15 amino acids. Germline CDR1 reads MGHRA; CDR2 reads YSYEKL. This CDR3 reads CASSRVAGVIPAQYF. The CDR3 coding sequence is TGCGCCAGCAGCCGGGTGGCAGGGGTCATTCCCGCCCAGTACTTC.

The chain employs TRBV30 and TRBJ2-5; 10 bases are a match to TRBD2. V was pared by 2 bases and J by 5 bases, with 14 bases of the junction left unmatched. Germline V gene sequence: CDR1 GTSNPN, CDR2 SVGIG (reference sequence). The CDR3 is 17 residues long. The CDR3 nucleotides read TGTGCCTGGAGTAGGGCTAGCGGGAGCGGGTTTAGTGAGACCCAGTACTTC. Translating it yields CAWSRASGSGFSETQYF. The complete variable domain, with remaining parts taken from reference TRBV30 and TRBJ2-5, reads SQTIHQWPATLVQPVGSPLSLECTVEGTSNPNLYWYRQAAGRGLQLLFYSVGIGQISSEVPQNLSASRPQDRQFILSSKKLLLSDSGFYLCAWSRASGSGFSETQYFGPGTRLLVL.

The gene calls are TRBV5-1 and TRBJ2-7; the D gene could be TRBD1 or TRBD2 (5 bases each). Germline V gene sequence: CDR1 SGHRS, CDR2 YFSETQ. This CDR3 region has 15 residues. Trimming cost V 5 bases and J 1 base, with 16 bases left between them. The CDR3 sequence is CASRKIRDGSYEQYF. The CDR3 DNA reads as TGCGCCAGCAGGAAGATACGGGACGGATCCTACGAGCAGTACTTC.

This rearrangement joins TRBV6-6 to TRBJ2-3, with D possibly being TRBD2 (6 bases). The germline V and J ends were trimmed by 1 base and 1 base, with 12 bases remaining between them. Germline V CDR1 and CDR2: MNHNY, SVGAGI (reference sequence). The CDR3 extends over 16 amino acids. In nucleotides, the CDR3 is TGTGCCAGCAGTTACTTGCCTAGCGCCCGCACAGATACGCAGTATTTT. The encoded protein is CASSYLPSARTDTQYF.

This clone came up once. This chain connects TRBV10-3 to TRBJ1-2; D is undetermined. V was cut by 3 bases and J by 4 bases, with 12 bases left in between. Germline V gene data show CDR1 as ENHRY and CDR2 as SYGVKD. CDR3 length: 14 amino acids. The CDR3, as DNA: TGTGCCATCAGTGATAGGGTGCAGAGCTATGGCTACACCTTC. Its protein is CAISDRVQSYGYTF.